The clone carrying this TCR beta chain was counted at least ten times. What it binds is unknown. Each single cDNA molecule received a unique molecular identifier. MiXCR, run by TCRdb on the 5' RACE reads, gives a single entry per CDR3 protein. The sample consists of over 35,000 distinct CDR3 sequences, 11% of them appearing once. Trimming removed 4 bases from V and 0 bases from J; junction bases left unmatched: 13. The germline V gene has CDR1 SGDLS and CDR2 YYNGEE. This CDR3 is 19 amino acids long. The sample belongs to a study of early T cells in non-severe SARS-CoV-2 infection. Study-wide background: Bulk RNA isolated from unsorted whole blood underwent sequencing; chains were not paired. General study points: A preference for anti-spike CD8 responses marked VDJdb matching, which missed private and CD4 specificities.

Sample: whole blood. The TCR originated in an adult who was a healthcare worker with PCR-confirmed SARS-CoV-2 infection or an uninfected control (not recorded which). The chain combines TRBV9 with TRBJ2-6, with TRBD1 matching 7 bases. CDR3 amino acids: CASSPHGDSSSSGANVLTF. In DNA form, the CDR3 reads TGTGCCAGCAGCCCCCATGGGGACAGCTCCTCCTCTGGGGCCAACGTCCTGACTTTC.